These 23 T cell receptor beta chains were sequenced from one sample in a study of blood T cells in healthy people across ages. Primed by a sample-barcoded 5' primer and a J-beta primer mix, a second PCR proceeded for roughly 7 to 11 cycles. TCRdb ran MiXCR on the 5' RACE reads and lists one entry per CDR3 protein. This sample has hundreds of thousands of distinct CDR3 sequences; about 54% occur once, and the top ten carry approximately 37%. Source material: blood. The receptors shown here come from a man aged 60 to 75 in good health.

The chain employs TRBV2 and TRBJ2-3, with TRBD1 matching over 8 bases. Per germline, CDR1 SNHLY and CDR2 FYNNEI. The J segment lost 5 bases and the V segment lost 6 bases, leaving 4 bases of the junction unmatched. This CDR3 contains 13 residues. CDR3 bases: TGTGCCAGCAGGGGACAGGAAAGAGATACGCAGTATTTT. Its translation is CASRGQERDTQYF.

The CDR3 coding sequence is TGTGCCAGCGGGCTTCGGGACCCCTCGTACAATGAGCAGTTCTTC. Amino acid sequence: CASGLRDPSYNEQFF. The J gene is TRBJ2-1, the V gene TRBV27; TRBD1 or TRBD2 may be the D gene (5 bases each). The CDR3 is 15 residues long. Trimming removed 8 bases from V and 4 bases from J, with 18 bases in between. CDR1 is MNHEY and CDR2 is SMNVEV in the germline V gene (reference sequence).

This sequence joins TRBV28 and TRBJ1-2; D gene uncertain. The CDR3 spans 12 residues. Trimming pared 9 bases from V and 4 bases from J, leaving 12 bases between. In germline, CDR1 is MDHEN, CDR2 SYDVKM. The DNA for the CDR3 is TGTGCCAGTCGGACGTGGGTCTATGGCTACACCTTC. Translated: CASRTWVYGYTF.

The CDR3 sequence is CSARSTGVYGYTF. CDR3 bases: TGCAGTGCTAGGTCAACAGGAGTCTATGGCTACACCTTC. The genes are TRBV20-1 and TRBJ1-2; D perhaps matches TRBD1 (5 bases). V was shortened by 3 bases and J by 4 bases, with 12 bases between the two germline ends. Germline CDR1 DFQATT, CDR2 SNEGSKA (reference sequence). The CDR3 contains 13 residues.

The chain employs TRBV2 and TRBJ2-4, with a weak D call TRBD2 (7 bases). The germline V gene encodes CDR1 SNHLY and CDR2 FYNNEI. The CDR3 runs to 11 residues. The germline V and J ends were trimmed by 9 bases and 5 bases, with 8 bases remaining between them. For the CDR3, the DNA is TGTGCCAGAGGGGGGGAAAACATTCAGTACTTC. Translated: CARGGENIQYF.

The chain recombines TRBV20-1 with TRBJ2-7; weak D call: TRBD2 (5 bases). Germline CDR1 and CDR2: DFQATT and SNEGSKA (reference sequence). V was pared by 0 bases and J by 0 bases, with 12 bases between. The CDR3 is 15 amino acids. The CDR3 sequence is CSARDLRVSSYEQYF. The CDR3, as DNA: TGCAGTGCTAGAGATCTGCGGGTGAGCTCCTACGAGCAGTACTTC.

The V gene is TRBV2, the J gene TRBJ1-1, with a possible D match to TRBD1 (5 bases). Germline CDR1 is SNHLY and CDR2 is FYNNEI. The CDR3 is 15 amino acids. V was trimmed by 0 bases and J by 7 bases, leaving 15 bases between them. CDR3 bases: TGTGCCAGCAGTGAAGCGGGGGACGGCCTTCTTGAAGCTTTCTTT. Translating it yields CASSEAGDGLLEAFF.

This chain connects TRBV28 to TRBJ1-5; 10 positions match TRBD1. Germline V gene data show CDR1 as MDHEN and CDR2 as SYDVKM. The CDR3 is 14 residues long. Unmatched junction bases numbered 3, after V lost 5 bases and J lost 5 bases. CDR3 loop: CASSADRGDQPQHF. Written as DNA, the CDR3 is TGTGCCAGCAGTGCGGACAGGGGGGATCAGCCCCAGCATTTT.

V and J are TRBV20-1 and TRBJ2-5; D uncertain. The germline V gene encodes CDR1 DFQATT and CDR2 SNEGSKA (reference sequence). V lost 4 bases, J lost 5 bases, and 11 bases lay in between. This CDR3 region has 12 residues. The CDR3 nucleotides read TGCAGTGCTATGGTACAGTTGGAGACCCAGTACTTC. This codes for CSAMVQLETQYF.

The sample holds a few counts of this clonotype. CDR3 amino acids: CASSLSQKETQYF. The CDR3 bases are TGTGCCAGCAGCTTATCACAGAAAGAGACCCAGTACTTC. The V and J genes are TRBV7-7 and TRBJ2-5; D is unclear. This CDR3 spans 13 amino acids. Germline CDR1 and CDR2: SSHAT and FNYEAQ (reference sequence). The V gene lost 2 bases and the J gene lost 3 bases, with 7 bases spanning the gap.

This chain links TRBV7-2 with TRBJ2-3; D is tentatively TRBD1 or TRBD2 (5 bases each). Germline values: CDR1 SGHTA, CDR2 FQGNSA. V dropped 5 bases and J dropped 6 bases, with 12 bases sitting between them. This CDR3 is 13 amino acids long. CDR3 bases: TGTGCCAGCAGCCCGGACTGGGGCGATACGCAGTATTTT. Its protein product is CASSPDWGDTQYF.

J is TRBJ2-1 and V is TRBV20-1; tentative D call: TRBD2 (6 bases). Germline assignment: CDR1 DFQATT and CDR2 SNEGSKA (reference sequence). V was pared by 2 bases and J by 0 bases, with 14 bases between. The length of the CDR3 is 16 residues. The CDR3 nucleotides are TGCAGTGCTAGACCCCTTGGCGGGGTCTCCTACAATGAGCAGTTCTTC. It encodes CSARPLGGVSYNEQFF.

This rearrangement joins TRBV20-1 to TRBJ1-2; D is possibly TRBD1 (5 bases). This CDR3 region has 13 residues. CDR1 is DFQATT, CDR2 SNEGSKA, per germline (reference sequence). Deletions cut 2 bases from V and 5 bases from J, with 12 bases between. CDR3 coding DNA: TGCAGTGCTAGACCTTTGGGGCAGTATGGCTACACCTTC. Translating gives CSARPLGQYGYTF.

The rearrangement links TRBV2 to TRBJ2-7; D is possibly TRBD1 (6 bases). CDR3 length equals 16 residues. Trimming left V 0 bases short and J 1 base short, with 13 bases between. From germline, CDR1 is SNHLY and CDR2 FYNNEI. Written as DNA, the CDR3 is TGTGCCAGCAGTGAAGCGACAGGACAGAAGTCCTACGAGCAGTACTTC. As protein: CASSEATGQKSYEQYF.

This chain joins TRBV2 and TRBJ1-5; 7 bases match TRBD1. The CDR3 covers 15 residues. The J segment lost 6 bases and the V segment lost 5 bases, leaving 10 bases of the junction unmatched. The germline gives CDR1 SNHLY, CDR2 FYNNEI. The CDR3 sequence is CASSLPTGYRQPQHF. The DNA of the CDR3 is TGTGCCAGCAGTCTCCCGACAGGGTATCGTCAGCCCCAGCATTTT.

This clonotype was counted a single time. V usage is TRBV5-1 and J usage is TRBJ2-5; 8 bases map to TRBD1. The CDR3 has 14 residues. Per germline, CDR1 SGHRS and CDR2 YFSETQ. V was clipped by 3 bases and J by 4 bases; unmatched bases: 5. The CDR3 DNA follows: TGCGCCAGCAGCTCGACAGGGGCGGGAGAGACCCAGTACTTC. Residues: CASSSTGAGETQYF.

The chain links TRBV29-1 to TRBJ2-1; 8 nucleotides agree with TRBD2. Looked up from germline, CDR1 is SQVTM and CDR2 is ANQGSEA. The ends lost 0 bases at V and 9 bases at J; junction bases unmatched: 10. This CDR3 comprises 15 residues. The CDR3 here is CSVEDPGRLASEQFF. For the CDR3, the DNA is TGCAGCGTTGAAGACCCGGGCCGACTAGCGTCTGAGCAGTTCTTC.

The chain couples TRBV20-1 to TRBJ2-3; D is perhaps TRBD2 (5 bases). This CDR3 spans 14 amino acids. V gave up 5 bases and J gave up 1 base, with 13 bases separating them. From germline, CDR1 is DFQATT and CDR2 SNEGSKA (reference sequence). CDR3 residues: CSAPTSIGTDTQYF. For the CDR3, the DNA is TGCAGTGCTCCAACTAGTATTGGCACAGATACGCAGTATTTT.

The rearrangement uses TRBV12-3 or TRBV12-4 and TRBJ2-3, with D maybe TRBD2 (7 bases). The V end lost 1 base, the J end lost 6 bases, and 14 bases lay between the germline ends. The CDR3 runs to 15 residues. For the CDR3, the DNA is TGTGCCAGCAGTTTAGGCGGGGGCCTCCGGGATACGCAGTATTTT. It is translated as CASSLGGGLRDTQYF.

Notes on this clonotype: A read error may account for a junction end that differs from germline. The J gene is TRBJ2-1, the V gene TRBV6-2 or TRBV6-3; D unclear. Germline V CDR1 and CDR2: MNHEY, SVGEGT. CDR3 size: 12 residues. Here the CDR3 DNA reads TGTGCCAACAGTTTTCCCCGGGATGAGCAGTTCTTC. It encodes CANSFPRDEQFF.

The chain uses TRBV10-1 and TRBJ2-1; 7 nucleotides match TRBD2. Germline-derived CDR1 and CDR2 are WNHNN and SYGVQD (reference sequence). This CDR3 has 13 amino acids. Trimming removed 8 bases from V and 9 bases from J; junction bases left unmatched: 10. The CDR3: CASSGTKRGEQFF. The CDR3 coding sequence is TGCGCCAGCTCCGGGACTAAACGGGGTGAGCAGTTCTTC.

The DNA for the CDR3 is TGTGCCAGCAGCCAAGATCAAGGGTTCGGAGGCCGGACCCAGTACTTC. Translation gives CASSQDQGFGGRTQYF. The V and J genes are TRBV3-1 and TRBJ2-5; D might be TRBD2 (5 bases). The CDR3 consists of 16 residues. Looked up from germline, CDR1 is LGHDT and CDR2 is YNNKEL (reference sequence). Trimming stripped 0 bases from V and 7 bases from J, with 18 bases between.

CDR3 DNA: TGTGCCAGCAGCGAATACAGGGGGTTAAACTACGAGCAGTACTTC. Amino acid sequence: CASSEYRGLNYEQYF. The rearrangement links TRBV7-8 to TRBJ2-7, with TRBD1 matching 8 bases. Germline CDR1 and CDR2: SGHVS and FQNEAQ. The CDR3 totals 15 residues. V shed 5 bases, J shed 3 bases, and the junction held 9 bases outside the gene matches.